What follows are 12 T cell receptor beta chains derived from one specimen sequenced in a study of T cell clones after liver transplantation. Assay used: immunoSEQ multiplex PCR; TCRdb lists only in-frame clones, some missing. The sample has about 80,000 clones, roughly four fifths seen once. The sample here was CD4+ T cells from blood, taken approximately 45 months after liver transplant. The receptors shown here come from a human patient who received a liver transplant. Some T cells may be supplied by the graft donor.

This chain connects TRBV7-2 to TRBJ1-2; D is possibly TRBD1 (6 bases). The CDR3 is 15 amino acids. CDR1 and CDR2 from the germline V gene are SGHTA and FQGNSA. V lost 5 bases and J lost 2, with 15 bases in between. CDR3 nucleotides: TGTGCCAGCAGCCCCCGGGGGGGGGCAAACTATGGCTACACCTTC. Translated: CASSPRGGANYGYTF.

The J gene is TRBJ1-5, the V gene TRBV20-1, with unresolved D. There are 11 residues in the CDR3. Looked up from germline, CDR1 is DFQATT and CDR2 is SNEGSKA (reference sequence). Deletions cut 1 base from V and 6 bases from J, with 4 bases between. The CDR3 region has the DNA TGCAGTGCTAGAGGGGGTCAGCCCCAGCATTTT. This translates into CSARGGQPQHF.

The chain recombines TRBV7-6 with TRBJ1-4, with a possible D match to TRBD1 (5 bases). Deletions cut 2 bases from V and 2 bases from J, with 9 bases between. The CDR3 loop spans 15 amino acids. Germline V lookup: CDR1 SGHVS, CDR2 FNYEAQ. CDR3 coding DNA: TGTGCCAGCAGCTTATTGGCAGGGACTAATGAAAAACTGTTTTTT. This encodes CASSLLAGTNEKLFF.

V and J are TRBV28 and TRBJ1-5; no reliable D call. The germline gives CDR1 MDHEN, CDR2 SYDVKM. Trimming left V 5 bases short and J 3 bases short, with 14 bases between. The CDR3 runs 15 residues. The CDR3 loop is CASSASRGYNQPQHF. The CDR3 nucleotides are TGTGCCAGCAGTGCCTCACGAGGGTACAATCAGCCCCAGCATTTT.

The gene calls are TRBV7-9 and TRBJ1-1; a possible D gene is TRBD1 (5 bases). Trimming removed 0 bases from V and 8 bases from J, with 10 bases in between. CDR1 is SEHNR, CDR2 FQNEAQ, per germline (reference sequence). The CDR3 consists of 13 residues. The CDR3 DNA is TGTGCCAGCAGCTTAGCGCTCCGGGGGGAAGCTTTCTTT. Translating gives CASSLALRGEAFF. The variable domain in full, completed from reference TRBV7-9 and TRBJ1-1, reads DTGVSQNPRHKITKRGQNVTFRCDPISEHNRLYWYRQTLGQGPEFLTYFQNEAQLEKSRLLSDRFSAERPKGSFSTLEIQRTEQGDSAMYLCASSLALRGEAFFGQGTRLTVV.

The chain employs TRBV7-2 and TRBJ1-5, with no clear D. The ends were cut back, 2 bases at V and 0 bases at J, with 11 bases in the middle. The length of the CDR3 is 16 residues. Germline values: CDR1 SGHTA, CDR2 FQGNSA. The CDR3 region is CASSLTGRYSNQPQHF. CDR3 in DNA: TGTGCCAGCAGCTTAACCGGAAGGTATAGCAATCAGCCCCAGCATTTT.

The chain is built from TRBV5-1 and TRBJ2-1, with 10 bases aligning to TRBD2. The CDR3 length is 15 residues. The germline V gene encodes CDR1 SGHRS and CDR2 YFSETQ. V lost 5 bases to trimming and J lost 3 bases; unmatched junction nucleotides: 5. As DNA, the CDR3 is TGCGCCAGCAGAACCGGGACTAGCGTCTACAATGAGCAGTTCTTC. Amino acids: CASRTGTSVYNEQFF. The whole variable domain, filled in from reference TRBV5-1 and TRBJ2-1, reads KAGVTQTPRYLIKTRGQQVTLSCSPISGHRSVSWYQQTPGQGLQFLFEYFSETQRNKGNFPGRFSGRQFSNSRSEMNVSTLELGDSALYLCASRTGTSVYNEQFFGPGTRLTVL.

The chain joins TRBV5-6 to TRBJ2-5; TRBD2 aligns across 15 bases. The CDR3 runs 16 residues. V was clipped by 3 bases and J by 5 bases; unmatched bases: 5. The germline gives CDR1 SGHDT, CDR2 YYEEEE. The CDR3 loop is CASSSGLAGGGETQYF. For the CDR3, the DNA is TGTGCCAGCAGCTCGGGACTAGCGGGAGGTGGTGAGACCCAGTACTTC.

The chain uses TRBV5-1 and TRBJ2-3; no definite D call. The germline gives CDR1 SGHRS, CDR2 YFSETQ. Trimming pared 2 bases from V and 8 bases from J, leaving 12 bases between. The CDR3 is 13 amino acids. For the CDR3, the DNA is TGCGCCAGCAGCTTAAAGGACCCAGCTACGCAGTATTTT. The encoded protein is CASSLKDPATQYF.

This chain's CDR3 is CASSGRDSIGAQYF. The CDR3 DNA reads as TGTGCCAGCAGTGGACGGGACTCCATAGGGGCCCAGTACTTC. The chain recombines TRBV6-1 with TRBJ2-5, with a tentative D call TRBD2 (6 bases). V shed 4 bases and J shed 9 bases, with 18 bases lying between them. This CDR3 has 14 amino acids. The germline V gene has CDR1 MNHNS and CDR2 SASEGT.

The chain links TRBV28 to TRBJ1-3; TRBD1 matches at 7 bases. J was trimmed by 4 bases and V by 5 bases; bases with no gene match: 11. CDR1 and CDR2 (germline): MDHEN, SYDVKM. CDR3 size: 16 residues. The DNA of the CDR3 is TGTGCCAGCAGTGCCCTCCCTGGACAGGTCGGAAACACCATATATTTT. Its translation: CASSALPGQVGNTIYF. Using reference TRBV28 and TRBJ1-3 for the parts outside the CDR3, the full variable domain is DVKVTQSSRYLVKRTGEKVFLECVQDMDHENMFWYRQDPGLGLRLIYFSYDVKMKEKGDIPEGYSVSREKKERFSLILESASTNQTSMYLCASSALPGQVGNTIYFGEGSWLTVV.

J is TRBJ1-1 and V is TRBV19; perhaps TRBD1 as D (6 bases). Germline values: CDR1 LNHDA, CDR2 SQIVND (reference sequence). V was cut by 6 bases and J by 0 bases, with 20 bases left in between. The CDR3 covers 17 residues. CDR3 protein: CASRRLGPTGMNTEAFF. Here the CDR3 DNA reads TGTGCCAGTAGAAGATTGGGGCCGACAGGCATGAACACTGAAGCTTTCTTT.